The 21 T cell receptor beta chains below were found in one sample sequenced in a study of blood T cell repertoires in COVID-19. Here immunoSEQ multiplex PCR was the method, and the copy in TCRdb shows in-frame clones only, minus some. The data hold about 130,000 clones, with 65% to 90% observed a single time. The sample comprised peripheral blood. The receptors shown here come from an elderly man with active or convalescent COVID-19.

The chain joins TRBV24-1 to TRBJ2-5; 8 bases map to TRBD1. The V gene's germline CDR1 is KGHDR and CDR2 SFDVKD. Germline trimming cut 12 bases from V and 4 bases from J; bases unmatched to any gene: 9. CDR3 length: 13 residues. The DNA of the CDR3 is TGTGCCGGCACAGGGGGGCGAGGAGAGACCCAGTACTTC. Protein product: CAGTGGRGETQYF.

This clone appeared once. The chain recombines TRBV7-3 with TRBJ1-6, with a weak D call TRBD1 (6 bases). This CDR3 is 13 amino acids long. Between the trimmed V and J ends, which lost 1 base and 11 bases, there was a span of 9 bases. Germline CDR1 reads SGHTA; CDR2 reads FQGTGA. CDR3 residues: CASSLNRATPLHF. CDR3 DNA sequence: TGTGCCAGCAGCTTAAACAGGGCGACACCCCTCCACTTT.

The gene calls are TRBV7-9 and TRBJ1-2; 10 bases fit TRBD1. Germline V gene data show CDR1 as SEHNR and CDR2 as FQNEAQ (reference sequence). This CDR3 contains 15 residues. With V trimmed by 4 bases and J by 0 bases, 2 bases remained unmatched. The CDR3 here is CASSSDRGSNYGYTF. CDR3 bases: TGTGCCAGCAGCTCGGACAGGGGGTCTAACTATGGCTACACCTTC. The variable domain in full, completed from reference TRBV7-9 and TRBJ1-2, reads DTGVSQNPRHKITKRGQNVTFRCDPISEHNRLYWYRQTLGQGPEFLTYFQNEAQLEKSRLLSDRFSAERPKGSFSTLEIQRTEQGDSAMYLCASSSDRGSNYGYTFGSGTRLTVV.

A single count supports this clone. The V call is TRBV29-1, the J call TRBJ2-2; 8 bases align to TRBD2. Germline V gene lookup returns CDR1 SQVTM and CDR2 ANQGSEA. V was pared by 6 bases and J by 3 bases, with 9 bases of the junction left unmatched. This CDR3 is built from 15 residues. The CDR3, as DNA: TGCAGCGTGACCGCGGGGGGCGTATACACCGGGGAGCTGTTTTTT. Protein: CSVTAGGVYTGELFF.

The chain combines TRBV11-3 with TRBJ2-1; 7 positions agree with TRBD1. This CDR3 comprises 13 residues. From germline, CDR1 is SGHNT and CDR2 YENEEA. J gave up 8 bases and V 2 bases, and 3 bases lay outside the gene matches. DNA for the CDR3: TGTGCCAGCAGCTTACAGGGGGTGCATGAGCAGTTCTTC. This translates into CASSLQGVHEQFF.

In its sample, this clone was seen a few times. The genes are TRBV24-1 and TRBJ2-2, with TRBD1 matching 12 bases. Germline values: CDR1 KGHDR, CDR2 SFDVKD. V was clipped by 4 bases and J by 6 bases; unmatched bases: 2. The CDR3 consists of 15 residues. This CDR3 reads CATSEGQGAAGELFF. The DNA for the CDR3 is TGTGCCACCAGTGAGGGACAGGGGGCAGCCGGGGAGCTGTTTTTT.

CDR3: CASSIWTGGSTDTQYF. The CDR3 DNA sequence: TGTGCCAGTAGTATCTGGACAGGAGGTAGCACAGATACGCAGTATTTT. The gene calls are TRBV19 and TRBJ2-3; TRBD1 aligns across 7 bases. CDR1 and CDR2 from the germline V gene are LNHDA and SQIVND (reference sequence). The CDR3 consists of 16 residues. The V segment lost 3 bases and the J segment 0 bases; nucleotides outside the gene matches: 6.

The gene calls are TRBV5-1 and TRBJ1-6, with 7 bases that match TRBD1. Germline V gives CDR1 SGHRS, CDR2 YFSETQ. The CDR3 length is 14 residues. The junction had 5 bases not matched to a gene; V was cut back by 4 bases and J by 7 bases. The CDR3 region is CASSPGQPNSPLHF. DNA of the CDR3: TGCGCCAGCAGCCCGGGACAGCCAAATTCACCCCTCCACTTT.

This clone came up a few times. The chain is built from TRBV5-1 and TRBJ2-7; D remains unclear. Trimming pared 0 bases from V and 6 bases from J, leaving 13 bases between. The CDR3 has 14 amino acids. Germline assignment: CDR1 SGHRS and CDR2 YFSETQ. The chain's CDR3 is CASSLAGKVAEQYF. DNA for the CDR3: TGCGCCAGCAGCTTGGCCGGAAAGGTAGCCGAGCAGTACTTC.

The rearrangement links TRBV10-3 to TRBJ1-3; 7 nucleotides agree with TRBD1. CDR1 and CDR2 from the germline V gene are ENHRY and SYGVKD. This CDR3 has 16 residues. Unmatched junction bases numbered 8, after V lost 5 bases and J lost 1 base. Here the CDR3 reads CAISSGQLKSGNTIYF. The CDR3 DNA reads TGTGCCATCAGTTCGGGACAGTTAAAATCTGGAAACACCATATATTTT.

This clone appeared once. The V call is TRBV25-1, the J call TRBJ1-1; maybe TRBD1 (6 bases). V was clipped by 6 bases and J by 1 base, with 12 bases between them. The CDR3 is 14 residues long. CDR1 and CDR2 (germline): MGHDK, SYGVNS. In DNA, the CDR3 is TGTGCCAGCAGAGGACAGCCACAGAACACTGAAGCTTTCTTT. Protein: CASRGQPQNTEAFF.

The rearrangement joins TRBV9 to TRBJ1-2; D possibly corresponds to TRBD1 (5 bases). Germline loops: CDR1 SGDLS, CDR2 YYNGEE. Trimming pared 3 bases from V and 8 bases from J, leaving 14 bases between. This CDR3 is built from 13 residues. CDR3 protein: CASSAGRRQGYTF. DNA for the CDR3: TGTGCCAGCAGCGCCGGACGGAGACAGGGCTACACCTTC.

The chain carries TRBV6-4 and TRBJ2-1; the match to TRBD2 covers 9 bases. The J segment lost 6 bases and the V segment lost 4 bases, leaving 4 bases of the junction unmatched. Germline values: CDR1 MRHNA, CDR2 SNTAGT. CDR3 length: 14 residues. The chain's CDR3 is CASSVSSGVNEQFF. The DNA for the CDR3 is TGTGCCAGCAGTGTATCTAGCGGGGTCAATGAGCAGTTCTTC.

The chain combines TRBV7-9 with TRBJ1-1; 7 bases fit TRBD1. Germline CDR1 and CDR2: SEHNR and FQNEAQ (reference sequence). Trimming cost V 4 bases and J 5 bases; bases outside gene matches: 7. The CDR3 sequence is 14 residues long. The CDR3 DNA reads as TGTGCCAGCAGCTCCCTCACAGGGGAGACTGAAGCTTTCTTT. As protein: CASSSLTGETEAFF.

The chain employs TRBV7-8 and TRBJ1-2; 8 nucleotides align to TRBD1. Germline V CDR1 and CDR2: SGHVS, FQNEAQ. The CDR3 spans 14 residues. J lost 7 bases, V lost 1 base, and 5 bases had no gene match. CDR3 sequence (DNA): TGTGCCAGCAGCTTAGGGACAGGGAAGGGTGGCTACACCTTC. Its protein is CASSLGTGKGGYTF.

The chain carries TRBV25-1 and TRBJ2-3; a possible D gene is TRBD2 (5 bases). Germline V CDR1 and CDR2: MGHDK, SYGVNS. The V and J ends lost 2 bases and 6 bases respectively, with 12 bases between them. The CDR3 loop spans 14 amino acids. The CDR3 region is CASSEALGADTQYF. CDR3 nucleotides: TGTGCCAGCAGTGAAGCTCTGGGAGCGGATACGCAGTATTTT.

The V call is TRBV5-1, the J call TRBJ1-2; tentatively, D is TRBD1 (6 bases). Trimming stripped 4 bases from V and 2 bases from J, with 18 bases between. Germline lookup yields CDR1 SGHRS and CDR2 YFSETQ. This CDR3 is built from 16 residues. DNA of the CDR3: TGCGCCAGCAGCCTTTTCCAGGGGCCAAACAACTATGGCTACACCTTC. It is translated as CASSLFQGPNNYGYTF.

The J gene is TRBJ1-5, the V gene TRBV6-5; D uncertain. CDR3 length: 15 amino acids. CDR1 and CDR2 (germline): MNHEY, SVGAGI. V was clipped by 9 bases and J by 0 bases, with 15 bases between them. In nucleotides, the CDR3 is TGTGCCAGTTTGGATGGCTACTATAGCAATCAGCCCCAGCATTTT. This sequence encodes CASLDGYYSNQPQHF.

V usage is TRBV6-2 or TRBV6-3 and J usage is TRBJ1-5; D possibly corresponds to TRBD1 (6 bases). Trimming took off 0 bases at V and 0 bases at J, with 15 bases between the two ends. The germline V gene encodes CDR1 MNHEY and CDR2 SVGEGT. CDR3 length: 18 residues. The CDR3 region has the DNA TGTGCCAGCAGTTACTCAGTGTCGGACAGCTATAGCAATCAGCCCCAGCATTTT. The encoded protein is CASSYSVSDSYSNQPQHF.

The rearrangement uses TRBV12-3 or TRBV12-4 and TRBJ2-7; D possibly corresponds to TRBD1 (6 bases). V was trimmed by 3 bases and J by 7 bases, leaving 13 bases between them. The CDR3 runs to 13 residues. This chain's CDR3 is CASSLAQGREQYF. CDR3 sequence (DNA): TGTGCCAGCAGTTTGGCCCAGGGGCGAGAGCAGTACTTC.

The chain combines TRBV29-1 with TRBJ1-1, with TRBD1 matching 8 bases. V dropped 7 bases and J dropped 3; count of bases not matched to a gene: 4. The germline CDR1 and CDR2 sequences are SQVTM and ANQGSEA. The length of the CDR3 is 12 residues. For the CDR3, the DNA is TGCAGCGGGGGACAGGAGTACACTGAAGCTTTCTTT. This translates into CSGGQEYTEAFF.